The 22 T cell receptor beta chains in this list originate from one sample, sequenced in a study of blood T cells in healthy people across ages. The authors ran a second PCR of about 7 to 11 cycles using a sample-barcoded 5' primer and a J-beta primer mix. TCRdb recomputed calls from the 5' RACE reads with MiXCR, one row per CDR3 protein. Here the sample spans more than 700,000 distinct CDR3 sequences, roughly 50% being singletons. Sequencing was performed on blood. The source is a man older than 75 in good health.

The chain uses TRBV5-1 and TRBJ2-7; D perhaps matches TRBD2 (5 bases). The CDR3 contains 17 residues. Trimming removed 3 bases at V and 0 bases at J, with 19 bases between. Germline CDR1 is SGHRS and CDR2 is YFSETQ. The CDR3 protein is CASSSFGRSGGSYEQYF. DNA of the CDR3: TGCGCCAGCAGCTCCTTTGGTCGGAGCGGAGGCTCCTACGAGCAGTACTTC.

The sample holds many counts of this clonotype. The CDR3, as DNA: TGCAGTGCCCGCACTAGCACAGATACGCAGTATTTT. It specifies CSARTSTDTQYF. This chain links TRBV20-1 with TRBJ2-3, with D uncertain. CDR1 is DFQATT and CDR2 is SNEGSKA in the germline V gene (reference sequence). V shed 6 bases and J shed 0 bases, with 7 bases lying between them. This CDR3 region has 12 residues.

V and J are TRBV3-1 and TRBJ2-2; D might be TRBD1 or TRBD2, each matching 6 bases. Germline V gene sequence: CDR1 LGHDT, CDR2 YNNKEL (reference sequence). The CDR3 contains 16 residues. V was pared by 3 bases and J by 4 bases, with 15 bases between. In nucleotides, the CDR3 is TGTGCCAGCAGCCAGGGGTCGGGGGCGGCCACCGGGGAGCTGTTTTTT. Translated, it gives CASSQGSGAATGELFF.

The rearrangement uses TRBV5-1 and TRBJ2-1, with D perhaps TRBD1 or TRBD2 (5 bases each). Germline CDR1 and CDR2: SGHRS and YFSETQ. V shed 9 bases and J shed 1 base, with 14 bases lying between them. The CDR3 contains 14 residues. The CDR3: CATSPGRSYNEQFF. The CDR3 nucleotides are TGCGCCACGAGCCCGGGACGGTCCTACAATGAGCAGTTCTTC.

The CDR3 DNA sequence: TGTGCCAGCAGCCGAGGGACAGGGGGCGGCAATCAGCCCCAGCATTTT. Its translation: CASSRGTGGGNQPQHF. The chain employs TRBV27 and TRBJ1-5, with 12 bases aligning to TRBD1. The CDR3 is 16 amino acids. V lost 6 bases to trimming and J lost 2 bases; unmatched junction nucleotides: 5. Germline V gene data show CDR1 as MNHEY and CDR2 as SMNVEV (reference sequence).

This chain links TRBV9 with TRBJ2-5; 8 bases agree with TRBD2. CDR1 is SGDLS and CDR2 is YYNGEE in the germline V gene. The length of the CDR3 is 15 residues. J gave up 5 bases and V 3 bases, and 9 bases lay outside the gene matches. The CDR3 sequence: CASSGDAGGGETQYF. The CDR3 nucleotides are TGTGCCAGCAGCGGAGATGCGGGAGGAGGGGAGACCCAGTACTTC.

This rearrangement joins TRBV29-1 to TRBJ2-1, with 8 positions matching TRBD2. The J call is uncertain, as TRBJ2-7 better fits the DNA end. Germline CDR1 is SQVTM and CDR2 is ANQGSEA. The length of the CDR3 is 13 residues. DNA of the CDR3: TGCAGCGTTGTGACTAGCGAGAGCAATGAGCAGTACTTC. Residues: CSVVTSESNEQYF.

This clonotype showed up just a few times. V usage is TRBV14 and J usage is TRBJ2-7; D call uncertain. The CDR3 extends over 12 amino acids. The V gene lost 6 bases and the J gene lost 6 bases, with 12 bases spanning the gap. From germline, CDR1 is SGHDN and CDR2 FVKESK. The CDR3 region is CASSQSLREQYF. In DNA form, the CDR3 reads TGTGCCAGCAGTCAATCACTACGCGAGCAGTACTTC.

The V call is TRBV2, the J call TRBJ1-2; TRBD1 matches at 8 bases. The CDR3 is 13 amino acids. Germline CDR1 SNHLY, CDR2 FYNNEI. V shed 7 bases, J shed 3 bases, and the junction held 4 bases outside the gene matches. The CDR3 sequence is CASTDRGDYGYTF. CDR3 sequence (DNA): TGTGCCAGCACAGACAGGGGTGACTATGGCTACACCTTC.

Details on this clonotype: Because it lacks the conserved phenylalanine or tryptophan at the end, this CDR3 is likely a read error. The gene calls are TRBV3-1 and TRBJ2-7; maybe TRBD2 (5 bases). Germline lookup yields CDR1 LGHDT and CDR2 YNNKEL (reference sequence). The CDR3 has 16 amino acids. The V end was cut by 0 bases, the J end by 4 bases, with 16 bases between. This CDR3 is CASSQDPRVDLYEQYL. CDR3 in DNA: TGTGCCAGCAGCCAAGACCCGCGGGTAGACCTTTACGAGCAGTACTTG.

The chain links TRBV18 to TRBJ1-1, with a possible D match to TRBD1 (5 bases). Germline assignment: CDR1 KGHSH and CDR2 LQKENI. This CDR3 region has 13 residues. Trimming shortened V by 5 bases and J by 3 bases, and 10 bases separated the two germline ends. This chain's CDR3 is CASSEQEYTEAFF. The CDR3 nucleotides read TGTGCCAGCTCAGAACAGGAGTACACTGAAGCTTTCTTT.

A few counts support this clonotype. The rearrangement uses TRBV27 and TRBJ2-3, with 8 bases lining up with TRBD2. Unmatched junction bases numbered 2, after V lost 2 bases and J lost 1 base. Germline V gene sequence: CDR1 MNHEY, CDR2 SMNVEV (reference sequence). The CDR3 loop spans 15 amino acids. The CDR3 here is CASSLGGLGTDTQYF. The CDR3, as DNA: TGTGCCAGCAGTTTAGGGGGACTAGGCACAGATACGCAGTATTTT.

The J gene is TRBJ2-5, the V gene TRBV29-1; no definite D call. Judging by the DNA end, TRBJ2-7 fits better; the J call may be wrong. The V gene's germline CDR1 is SQVTM and CDR2 ANQGSEA. The CDR3 runs 11 residues. CDR3 DNA: TGCAGCGTTGAGACCCAATACGAGCAGTACTTC. It codes for CSVETQYEQYF.

The rearrangement uses TRBV30 and TRBJ1-2; D gene ambiguous. Per the germline V gene, CDR1 is GTSNPN and CDR2 is SVGIG (reference sequence). Trimming stripped 0 bases from V and 0 bases from J, with 5 bases between. CDR3 length: 13 amino acids. For the CDR3, the DNA is TGTGCCTGGAGTGTAGAATCTAACTATGGCTACACCTTC. Protein sequence: CAWSVESNYGYTF.

This sequence joins TRBV5-1 and TRBJ2-1; unclear D gene. The DNA end lines up better with TRBJ2-7; the J call may be wrong. This CDR3 has 15 amino acids. Germline V gene lookup returns CDR1 SGHRS and CDR2 YFSETQ. CDR3 bases: TGCGCCAGCAGCTTGGAAGCGAGCTCCTACAATGAGCAGTACTTC. Residues: CASSLEASSYNEQYF.

This clonotype has just a few counts. V gene TRBV29-1 combines with J gene TRBJ2-1, with D tentatively TRBD1 (6 bases). From germline, CDR1 is SQVTM and CDR2 ANQGSEA. The CDR3 totals 14 residues. Trimming stripped 4 bases from V and 4 bases from J, with 14 bases between. The CDR3 here is CSVGGDRLYNEQFF. CDR3 nucleotide sequence: TGCAGCGTTGGGGGTGACAGGCTGTACAATGAGCAGTTCTTC.

The J gene is TRBJ2-1, the V gene TRBV2, with TRBD1 matching over 12 bases. Germline values: CDR1 SNHLY, CDR2 FYNNEI. The V and J ends lost 7 bases and 6 bases, in that order; junction bases with no gene match: 7. CDR3 length: 15 residues. In DNA form, the CDR3 reads TGTGCCAGCAAGTCCGGGACAGGGGGCCCCAATGAGCAGTTCTTC. This encodes CASKSGTGGPNEQFF.

This clonotype came up a few times. This chain joins TRBV6-2 or TRBV6-3 and TRBJ2-7; 7 positions match TRBD2. The CDR3 has 14 residues. The germline CDR1 and CDR2 sequences are MNHEY and SVGEGT. Trimming cost V 7 bases and J 5 bases; bases outside gene matches: 11. CDR3 sequence (DNA): TGTGCCAGCAACAAACGAAGCGGGACTAACGAGCAGTACTTC. Its translation: CASNKRSGTNEQYF.

The CDR3 spells CATTAPRVYIQYF. The CDR3 region has the DNA TGTGCCACCACAGCGCCCAGGGTGTACATTCAGTACTTC. The V call is TRBV24-1, the J call TRBJ2-4; tentative D call: TRBD1 (5 bases). Trimming removed 8 bases from V and 8 bases from J, with 15 bases in between. Germline-derived CDR1 and CDR2 are KGHDR and SFDVKD. The CDR3 is 13 residues long.

The V and J genes are TRBV11-2 and TRBJ1-6, with 8 nucleotides matching TRBD1. J was trimmed by 10 bases and V by 5 bases; bases with no gene match: 7. Germline CDR1 reads SGHAT; CDR2 reads FQNNGV. The CDR3 length is 14 residues. The CDR3 loop is CASSRQGPGSPLHF. The CDR3 DNA reads TGTGCCAGCAGCCGACAGGGGCCGGGGTCACCCCTCCACTTT.

The rearrangement joins TRBV9 to TRBJ2-7; D is undetermined. Trimming shortened V by 0 bases and J by 6 bases, and 7 bases separated the two germline ends. Germline loops: CDR1 SGDLS, CDR2 YYNGEE. The CDR3 totals 12 residues. This CDR3 is CASSVEFSEQYF. The CDR3 DNA follows: TGTGCCAGCAGCGTAGAATTTTCCGAGCAGTACTTC. Together with reference TRBV9 and TRBJ2-7, the CDR3 gives the full variable domain: DSGVTQTPKHLITATGQRVTLRCSPRSGDLSVYWYQQSLDQGLQFLIQYYNGEERAKGNILERFSAQQFPDLHSELNLSSLELGDSALYFCASSVEFSEQYFGPGTRLTVT.

This clonotype was seen a few times. This chain links TRBV6-5 with TRBJ2-6; D gene ambiguous. The V end lost 6 bases, the J end lost 5 bases, and 8 bases lay between the germline ends. The length of the CDR3 is 13 residues. Germline V gene lookup returns CDR1 MNHEY and CDR2 SVGAGI. The CDR3 region has the DNA TGTGCCAGCAGCCTCGCCTGGGCCAACGTCCTGACTTTC. Amino acid sequence: CASSLAWANVLTF.